Below, 14 T cell receptor beta chains from the same sample are listed, as sequenced in a study of cytotoxic CD8 clonotypes in ibrutinib-treated CLL. TCRdb keeps only in-frame clones here, not all; method: immunoSEQ multiplex PCR. The sample holds 45,000 to 65,000 clones, less than 85% seen once. This specimen was PBMCs, taken after 24 months of ibrutinib treatment. Receptor source: a human donor with chronic lymphocytic leukemia.

The chain joins TRBV5-6 to TRBJ2-7; D perhaps matches TRBD2 (5 bases). The germline V gene has CDR1 SGHDT and CDR2 YYEEEE. Trimming removed 0 bases from V and 6 bases from J, with 13 bases in between. The CDR3 totals 14 residues. The CDR3 region is CASSLARGIGEQYF. The CDR3 DNA follows: TGTGCCAGCAGCTTGGCTCGGGGTATAGGCGAGCAGTACTTC. Supplemented by reference TRBV5-6 and TRBJ2-7, the full variable domain reads DAGVTQSPTHLIKTRGQQVTLRCSPKSGHDTVSWYQQALGQGPQFIFQYYEEEERQRGNFPDRFSGHQFPNYSSELNVNALLLGDSALYLCASSLARGIGEQYFGPGTRLTVT.

The V call is TRBV6-6, the J call TRBJ1-4, with D hard to call. CDR1 and CDR2 (germline): MNHNY, SVGAGI (reference sequence). This CDR3 has 13 residues. Deletions cut 5 bases from V and 7 bases from J, with 11 bases between. CDR3 loop: CASSRNMGEKLFF. CDR3 in DNA: TGTGCCAGCAGTCGTAATATGGGTGAAAAACTGTTTTTT.

The chain employs TRBV6-6 and TRBJ2-7, with D possibly matching TRBD2 (5 bases). Trimming left V 5 bases short and J 4 bases short, with 9 bases between. This CDR3 comprises 12 residues. CDR1 MNHNY and CDR2 SVGAGI come from the germline V gene (reference sequence). CDR3 region: CASSRTRYEQYF. CDR3 nucleotide sequence: TGTGCCAGCAGTCGGACTCGTTACGAGCAGTACTTC.

V gene TRBV4-3 combines with J gene TRBJ2-1, with 10 bases that match TRBD2. V was clipped by 2 bases and J by 3 bases; unmatched bases: 4. Germline loops: CDR1 LGHNA, CDR2 YSLEER. This CDR3 has 16 amino acids. The DNA of the CDR3 is TGCGCCAGCAGCCAACTAGCGGGAGTAGGCTACAATGAGCAGTTCTTC. Amino acids: CASSQLAGVGYNEQFF.

V and J are TRBV7-3 and TRBJ1-1, with D unclear. The V gene lost 3 bases and the J gene lost 1 base, with 6 bases spanning the gap. The length of the CDR3 is 13 residues. The V gene's germline CDR1 is SGHTA and CDR2 FQGTGA. Here the CDR3 DNA reads TGTGCCAGCAGCTTTGGTCCGAACACTGAAGCTTTCTTT. It translates to CASSFGPNTEAFF.

The chain employs TRBV27 and TRBJ1-1; D is possibly TRBD1 (6 bases). CDR1 and CDR2 (germline): MNHEY, SMNVEV (reference sequence). V was cut by 6 bases and J by 2 bases, with 13 bases left in between. The length of the CDR3 is 14 residues. The CDR3 loop reads CASRRGGVNTEAFF. CDR3 bases: TGTGCCAGCAGAAGGGGGGGGGTTAACACTGAAGCTTTCTTT.

The J gene is TRBJ1-1, the V gene TRBV19; D perhaps matches TRBD1 (5 bases). The CDR3 spans 13 residues. Trimming pared 7 bases from V and 3 bases from J, leaving 12 bases between. Germline V gene lookup returns CDR1 LNHDA and CDR2 SQIVND (reference sequence). The CDR3 bases are TGTGCCAGTAAGGGTCAGGGCTACACTGAAGCTTTCTTT. Protein: CASKGQGYTEAFF.

This chain links TRBV9 with TRBJ2-3; 13 positions agree with TRBD2. V was clipped by 0 bases and J by 7 bases; unmatched bases: 5. The germline gives CDR1 SGDLS, CDR2 YYNGEE. The CDR3 consists of 16 residues. The CDR3 protein is CASSVAGTSGMNTQYF. DNA for the CDR3: TGTGCCAGCAGCGTAGCTGGGACTAGCGGGATGAATACGCAGTATTTT.

This chain links TRBV5-1 with TRBJ1-2, with D perhaps matching TRBD1 (5 bases). Germline CDR1 and CDR2: SGHRS and YFSETQ. The CDR3 loop spans 15 amino acids. Between the trimmed V and J ends, which lost 1 base and 6 bases, there was a span of 16 bases. Here the CDR3 reads CASSLSAGRGDGYTF. Here the CDR3 DNA reads TGCGCCAGCAGCTTGTCCGCAGGGCGGGGGGATGGCTACACCTTC.

This rearrangement joins TRBV6-1 to TRBJ2-7, with D possibly being TRBD1 (6 bases). Trimming removed 3 bases at V and 9 bases at J, with 18 bases between. Germline CDR1 and CDR2: MNHNS and SASEGT. The CDR3 is 14 amino acids. CDR3 residues: CASSDGARGGVQYF. As DNA, the CDR3 is TGTGCCAGCAGTGACGGGGCCAGGGGCGGAGTGCAGTACTTC.

CDR3 sequence: CASSSNRDRANEQYF. The CDR3 DNA reads TGTGCCAGCAGCTCTAACCGGGACAGGGCCAACGAGCAGTACTTC. The chain couples TRBV5-4 to TRBJ2-7; 9 nucleotides match TRBD1. J gave up 5 bases and V 3 bases, and 9 bases lay outside the gene matches. CDR1 is SGHNT, CDR2 YYREEE, per germline (reference sequence). This CDR3 region has 15 residues.

CDR3 sequence reads: CASSDRRATDTQYF. CDR3 nucleotide sequence: TGTGCCAGCAGTGACCGTCGTGCGACAGATACGCAGTATTTT. V and J are TRBV2 and TRBJ2-3; D is unclear. Trimming cost V 3 bases and J 3 bases, with 10 bases left between them. Per germline, CDR1 SNHLY and CDR2 FYNNEI. This CDR3 is 14 amino acids long.

The chain recombines TRBV2 with TRBJ2-5, with a tentative D call TRBD1 (5 bases). Germline loops: CDR1 SNHLY, CDR2 FYNNEI. The CDR3 runs 14 residues. Trimming left V 6 bases short and J 2 bases short, with 13 bases between. This chain's CDR3 is CASRRTGPQETQYF. The CDR3, as DNA: TGTGCCAGCAGACGAACAGGACCTCAAGAGACCCAGTACTTC.

The V call is TRBV5-1, the J call TRBJ2-4, with 13 bases that match TRBD2. This CDR3 has 19 amino acids. The germline gives CDR1 SGHRS, CDR2 YFSETQ. J gave up 1 base and V 0 bases, and 7 bases lay outside the gene matches. The CDR3 bases are TGCGCCAGCAGCTTGGGAGGACTAGCGGGAGTTGGTGCCAAAAACATTCAGTACTTC. It specifies CASSLGGLAGVGAKNIQYF.